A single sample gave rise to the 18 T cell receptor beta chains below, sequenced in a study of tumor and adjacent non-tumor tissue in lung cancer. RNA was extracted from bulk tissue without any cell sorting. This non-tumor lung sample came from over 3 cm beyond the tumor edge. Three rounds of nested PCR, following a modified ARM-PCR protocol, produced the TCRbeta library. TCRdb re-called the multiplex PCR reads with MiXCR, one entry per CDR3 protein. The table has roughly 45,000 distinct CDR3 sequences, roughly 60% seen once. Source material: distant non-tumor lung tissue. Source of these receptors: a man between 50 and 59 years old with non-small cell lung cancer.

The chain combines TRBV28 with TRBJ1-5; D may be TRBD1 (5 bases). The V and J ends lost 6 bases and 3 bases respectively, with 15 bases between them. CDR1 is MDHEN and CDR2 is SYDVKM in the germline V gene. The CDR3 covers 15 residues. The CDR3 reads CASRPPGRINQPQHF. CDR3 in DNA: TGTGCCAGCAGGCCTCCGGGGCGGATCAATCAGCCCCAGCATTTT.

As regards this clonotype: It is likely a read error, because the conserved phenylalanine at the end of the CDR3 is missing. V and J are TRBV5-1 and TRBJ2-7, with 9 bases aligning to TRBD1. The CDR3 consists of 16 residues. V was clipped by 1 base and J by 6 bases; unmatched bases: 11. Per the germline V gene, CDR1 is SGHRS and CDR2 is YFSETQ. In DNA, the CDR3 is TGCGCCAGCAGCTTGCGACATCGGGACAGGGTCTCCGAGCAGTACTCC. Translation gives CASSLRHRDRVSEQYS.

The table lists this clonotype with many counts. The CDR3 nucleotides read TGCAGTGCTAGAGACGGACTAGCATACGAGCAGTACTTC. This sequence encodes CSARDGLAYEQYF. This rearrangement joins TRBV20-1 to TRBJ2-7; 8 bases are a match to TRBD2. The CDR3 loop spans 13 amino acids. Germline trimming cut 0 bases from V and 4 bases from J; bases unmatched to any gene: 2. In germline, CDR1 is DFQATT, CDR2 SNEGSKA (reference sequence).

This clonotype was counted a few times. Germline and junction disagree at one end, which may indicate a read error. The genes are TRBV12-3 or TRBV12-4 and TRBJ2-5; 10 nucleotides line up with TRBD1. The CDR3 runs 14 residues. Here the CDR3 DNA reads TGTGCCAGCAACTCTGGACAGGGGGAAGAGGCCCAGTACTTC. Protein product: CASNSGQGEEAQYF.

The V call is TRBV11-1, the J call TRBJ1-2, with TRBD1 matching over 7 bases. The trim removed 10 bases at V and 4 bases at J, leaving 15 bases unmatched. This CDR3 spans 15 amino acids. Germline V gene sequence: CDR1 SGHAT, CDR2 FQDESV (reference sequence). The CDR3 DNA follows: TGTGCCAACAGTCCCGACAGGGAACGAGGCTATGGCTACACCTTC. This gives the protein CANSPDRERGYGYTF. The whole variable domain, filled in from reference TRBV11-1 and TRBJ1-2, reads EAEVAQSPRYKITEKSQAVAFWCDPISGHATLYWYRQILGQGPELLVQFQDESVVDDSQLPKDRFSAERLKGVDSTLKIQPAELGDSAMYLCANSPDRERGYGYTFGSGTRLTVV.

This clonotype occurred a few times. The CDR3 region has the DNA TGTGCCAGCAGCCAAGGGGCCGACAATGAGCAGTTCTTC. This codes for CASSQGADNEQFF. The rearrangement uses TRBV3-1 and TRBJ2-1, with D hard to call. The CDR3 length is 13 residues. V was shortened by 1 base and J by 5 bases, with 6 bases between the two germline ends. Germline V gene lookup returns CDR1 LGHDT and CDR2 YNNKEL (reference sequence).

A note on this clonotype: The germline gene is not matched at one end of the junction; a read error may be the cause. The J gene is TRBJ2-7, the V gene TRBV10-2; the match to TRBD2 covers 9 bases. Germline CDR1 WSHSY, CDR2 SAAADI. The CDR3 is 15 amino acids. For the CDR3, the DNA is TGCGCCAGCAGTAAGTCCAAGCGGGAGGATGACGAGCAGTATTTC. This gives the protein CASSKSKREDDEQYF.

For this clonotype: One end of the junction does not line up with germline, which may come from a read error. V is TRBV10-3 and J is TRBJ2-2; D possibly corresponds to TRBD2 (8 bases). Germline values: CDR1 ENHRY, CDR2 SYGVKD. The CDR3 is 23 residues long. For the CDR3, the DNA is TGTGCCACCAGTCCTAGTGTTAGGGGGCTAAGTAGCGGGACATCCCCAATGACCGGGGAGCTGTTTTTT. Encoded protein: CATSPSVRGLSSGTSPMTGELFF.

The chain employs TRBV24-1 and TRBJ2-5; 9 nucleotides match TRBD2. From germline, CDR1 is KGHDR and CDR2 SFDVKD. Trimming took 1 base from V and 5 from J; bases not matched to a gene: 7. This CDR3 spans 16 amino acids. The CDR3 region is CATSDLVAGVMETQYF. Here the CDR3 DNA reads TGTGCCACCAGTGATTTAGTAGCGGGAGTGATGGAGACCCAGTACTTC.

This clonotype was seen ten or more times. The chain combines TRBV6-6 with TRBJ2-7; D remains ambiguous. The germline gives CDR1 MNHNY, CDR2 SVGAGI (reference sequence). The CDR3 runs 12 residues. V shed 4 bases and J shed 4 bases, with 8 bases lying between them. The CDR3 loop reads CASSSYQYEQYF. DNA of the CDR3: TGTGCCAGCAGTTCCTACCAGTACGAGCAGTACTTC.

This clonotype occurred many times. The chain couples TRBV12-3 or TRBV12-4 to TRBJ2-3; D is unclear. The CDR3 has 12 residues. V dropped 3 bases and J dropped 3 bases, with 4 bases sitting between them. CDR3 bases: TGTGCCAGCAGTTTTTTGACAGATACGCAGTATTTT. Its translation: CASSFLTDTQYF.

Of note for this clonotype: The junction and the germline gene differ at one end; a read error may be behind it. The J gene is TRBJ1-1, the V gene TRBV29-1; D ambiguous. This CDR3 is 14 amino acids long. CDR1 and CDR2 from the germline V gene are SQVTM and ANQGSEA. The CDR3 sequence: CIVEAVQRNTEALF. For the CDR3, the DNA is TGCATCGTTGAAGCGGTCCAGCGGAACACTGAAGCCCTCTTT. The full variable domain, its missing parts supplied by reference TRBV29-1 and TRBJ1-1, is SAVISQKPSRDICQRGTSLTIQCQVDSQVTMMFWYRQQPGQSLTLIATANQGSEATYESGFVIDKFPISRPNLTFSTLTVSNMSPEDSSIYLCIVEAVQRNTEALFGQGTRLTVV.

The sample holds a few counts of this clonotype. This CDR3 reads CASSSTGTGFMVRLDEQFF. CDR3 nucleotide sequence: TGTGCCAGCAGTTCCACCGGGACAGGGTTCATGGTGCGGTTAGATGAGCAGTTCTTC. This chain uses TRBV28 with TRBJ2-1; 9 nucleotides align to TRBD1. Germline V lookup: CDR1 MDHEN, CDR2 SYDVKM. V dropped 4 bases and J dropped 8; count of bases not matched to a gene: 21. This CDR3 has 19 amino acids.

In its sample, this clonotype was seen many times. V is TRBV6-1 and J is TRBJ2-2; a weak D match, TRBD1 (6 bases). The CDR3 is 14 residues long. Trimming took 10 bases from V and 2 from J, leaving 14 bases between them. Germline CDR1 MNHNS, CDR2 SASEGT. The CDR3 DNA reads TGTGCCATCCTGCAGGGGCGAAACACCGGGGAGCTGTTTTTT. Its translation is CAILQGRNTGELFF.

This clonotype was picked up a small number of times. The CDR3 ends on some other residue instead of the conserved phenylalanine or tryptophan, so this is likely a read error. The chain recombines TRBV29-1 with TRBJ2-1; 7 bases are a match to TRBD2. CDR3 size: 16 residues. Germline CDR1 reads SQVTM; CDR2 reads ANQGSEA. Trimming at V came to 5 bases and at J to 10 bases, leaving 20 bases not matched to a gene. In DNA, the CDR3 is TGCAGCGTTCCCCCTCAGGAAATGGCGGGAGTAGGCGAGCAGTTCCTC. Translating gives CSVPPQEMAGVGEQFL.

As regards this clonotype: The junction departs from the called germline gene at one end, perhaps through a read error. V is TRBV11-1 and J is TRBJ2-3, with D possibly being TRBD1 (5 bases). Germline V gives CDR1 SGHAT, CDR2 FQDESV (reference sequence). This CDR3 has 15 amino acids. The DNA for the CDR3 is TGTACCAGCAGTTTATTAGGACAACTGGCAGATACGCAGTATTTT. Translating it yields CTSSLLGQLADTQYF.

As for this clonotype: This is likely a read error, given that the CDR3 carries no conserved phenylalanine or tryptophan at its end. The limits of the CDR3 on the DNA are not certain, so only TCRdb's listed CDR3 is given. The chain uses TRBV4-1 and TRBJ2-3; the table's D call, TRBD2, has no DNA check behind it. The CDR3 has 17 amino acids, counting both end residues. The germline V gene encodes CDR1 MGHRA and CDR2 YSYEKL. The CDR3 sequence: CASSPNSASCSTDTQYS.

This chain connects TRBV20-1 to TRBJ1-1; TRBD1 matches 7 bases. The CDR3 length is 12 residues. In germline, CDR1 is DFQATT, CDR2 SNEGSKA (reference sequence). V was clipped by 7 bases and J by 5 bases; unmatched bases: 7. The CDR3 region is CSGRDRVTEAFF. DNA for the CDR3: TGCAGTGGTCGAGACAGGGTTACTGAAGCTTTCTTT.